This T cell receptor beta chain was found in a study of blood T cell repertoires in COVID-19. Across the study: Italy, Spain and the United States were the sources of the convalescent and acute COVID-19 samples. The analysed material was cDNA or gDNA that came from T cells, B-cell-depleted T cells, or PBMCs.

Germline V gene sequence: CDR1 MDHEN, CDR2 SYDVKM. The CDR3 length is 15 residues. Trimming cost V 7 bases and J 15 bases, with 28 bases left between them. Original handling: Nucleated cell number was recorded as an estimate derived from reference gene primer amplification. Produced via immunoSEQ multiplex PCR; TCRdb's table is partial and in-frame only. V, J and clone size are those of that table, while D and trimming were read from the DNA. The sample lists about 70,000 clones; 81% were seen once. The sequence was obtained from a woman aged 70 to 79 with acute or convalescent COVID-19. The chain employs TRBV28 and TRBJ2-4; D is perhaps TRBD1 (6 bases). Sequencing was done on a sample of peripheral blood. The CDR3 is CASTSGQPNLHHPYF. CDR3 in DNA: TGTGCCAGCACCTCAGGACAGCCGAACCTACACCATCCGTACTTC.